This T cell receptor beta chain derives from a study of blood T cells in healthy people across ages (dated by TCRdb to the mid-2010s). Regarding the complete study: In model experiments, template switching captured roughly one uniquely barcoded TCR beta cDNA molecule for every two T cells. Using deep sequencing normalized with unique cDNA molecular identifiers, the study measured how TCR beta repertoire diversity changes with age. The donors were divided into four age groups: young (average about 16 years), middle-aged (approximately 39), aged (approximately 62) and long-lived (roughly 82). To avoid experimental bias, donors of different ages were distributed randomly across sequencing lanes. The study analyzed two additional independent replicas of 1 million unique cDNA reads from the same blood draw for two donors, one aged 18 to 29 and one aged 80 or older. The paper as a whole reports these results and caveats: The long-lived group showed more naive CD4+ T cells, fewer expanded clones and increased TCR diversity than the aged group, suggesting age selection. Since profiling was done on bulk unsorted PBMCs, naive and antigen-experienced compartments could not be conclusively compared. As age increased, observed TCR beta diversity per million T cells dropped in a roughly linear way, and a significant reduction was already evident by age around 41. Total diversity estimates from one million sequenced T cells were considered lower bounds and underestimates. Donor CMV infection status was unknown, potentially confounding age-related changes in expanded clonotypes. There was a strong correlation between observed TCR beta diversity and the percentage of naive T cells measured by flow cytometry.

About this clonotype itself: What this receptor recognizes is not known. No clone much larger than this one lies a single base away; base qualities are absent.

Preparation of the library involved 5' RACE. Sequencing took place on an Illumina HiSeq 2500. A second 7 to 11 cycle PCR used a sample-barcoded 5' primer and a J-beta primer mix. A unique molecular identifier was introduced onto each TCR beta cDNA molecule by a template-switch 5' adaptor carrying 12 random nucleotides. Each sample yielded at least 2.5 million CDR3-containing paired-end reads. All of the RNA was converted into first-strand cDNA using the Mint cDNA synthesis kit, with a TRBC-specific oligonucleotide serving as the primer. All cDNA was treated with uracil-DNA glycosylase and then went through a first 18-cycle PCR with the universal primers M1SS and BC2_uni_R. Processing in the source paper ran as follows. For normalization, 1 million high-quality reads, each with a distinct molecular identifier, were randomly selected from each sample. Instead of being binned into consensus sequences, reads that shared molecular identifiers were thrown out. CDR3 identification, clonotype clustering and error correction used MiTCR with a Q25 quality threshold and the strictest error-elimination algorithm. A nonparametric unseen species model with Euler transformation was used to estimate a lower bound on total TCR beta diversity. TCRdb itself trimmed the public reads at Q25 with fastp, ran MiXCR and retained productive beta chains. Each entry merges the rows of one CDR3 protein and shows their most common DNA and genes. TCRdb's processing, not the study's, gives the V and J calls here. The sample table lists around 970,000 distinct CDR3 sequences, roughly half of them with a count of one. The ten largest account for 20% to 25% of the sample.

Donors were under 40 systemically healthy Caucasian individuals from Russia aged 6 to 90 years. Ten milliliters of peripheral blood were collected from each donor into EDTA-treated Vacutainer tubes. Ficoll-Paque density-gradient centrifugation was used to isolate PBMCs, with at least 6.5 million per sample. Total RNA, at least 6 micrograms per sample, was extracted from PBMCs with Trizol reagent. For every donor, an aliquot of PBMCs went through flow cytometry to measure the percentages of naive CD45RAhigh/CD27high T cells. V is shortened by 0 bases, J by 13 bases, and the region joining them spans 13 bases. CDR1 and CDR2 are read off the germline V gene as LGHNA and YSLEER. Counted from cysteine to phenylalanine, this CDR3 has 13 amino acids. Here the CDR3 DNA is all that survives: 39 bases in frame from base 1.

The sequence was obtained from a woman aged 60-75 years in good health. The sequence links TRBV4-3 to TRBJ2-1; too little of a D gene remains to name it. Input material: blood. Here the CDR3 is given as CASSQEKGPEQFF. The sequenced DNA is TGCGCCAGCAGCCAAGAGAAAGGGCCAGAACAGTTCTTC.